The rows below give T cell receptor beta chains drawn from one sample of a study of T cells in Graves' hyperthyroidism and ophthalmopathy. TCRdb called the multiplex PCR reads again in MiXCR, with one record for every CDR3 protein. The table includes 500,000 to 800,000 distinct CDR3 sequences, 45% detected once. The sequenced material came from peripheral blood or thyroid tissue (not recorded which). The receptors were sampled from an adult man with Graves' disease, either hyperthyroidism or ophthalmopathy (not recorded which). Both conserved end residues are part of each CDR3. The order of the fields is CDR3 length, clone size, J gene, V gene, D gene, CDR3 DNA, CDR3 protein. D genes are given only for firm matches. Size tells how often a clone was seen (once, few, many) or the class of an expanded clone, and some rows leave it out.

>16|.|TRBJ2-7|TRBV10-3|.
TGTGCCACCAGTGAGTCCGGGCAAACCCACTCCTACGAGCAGTACTTC
CATSESGQTHSYEQYF
>15|.|TRBJ1-2|TRBV20-1|.
TGCAGTGCCCCCGTGGGAGGGGCACTATCCTATGGCTACACCTTC
CSAPVGGALSYGYTF
>14|few|TRBJ1-2|TRBV20-1|.
TGCAGTGCTGATTCCGGGAGCTCCCCCTCGGGCTACACCTTC
CSADSGSSPSGYTF
>17|.|TRBJ1-3|TRBV7-2|TRBD1
TGTGCCAGCAGACTACCGACAGGGGGCGTATTTGGAAACACCATATATTTT
CASRLPTGGVFGNTIYF
>17|.|TRBJ1-4|TRBV5-1|TRBD1
TGCGCCAGCACCCCTGGGGACAGGGGGCTAGCTAATGAAAAACTGTTTTTT
CASTPGDRGLANEKLFF
>16|.|TRBJ2-7|TRBV7-9|.
TGTGCCAGCAGCTTAGAAGGAGCGGGCCTATCCTACGAGCAGTACTTC
CASSLEGAGLSYEQYF
>15|many|TRBJ1-1|TRBV29-1|.
TGCAGCGTTGAGATGGCCAGGGTAATGAACACTGAAGCTTTCTTT
CSVEMARVMNTEAFF
>15|.|TRBJ1-2|TRBV2|.
TGTGCCAGCAGCCAAGATGAGGGGGTTGGCTATGGCTACACCTTC
CASSQDEGVGYGYTF
>14|.|TRBJ1-2|TRBV15|TRBD1
TGTGCCACCAGCAGAGAGACAGGGGTGTATGGCTACACCTTC
CATSRETGVYGYTF
>16|.|TRBJ1-5|TRBV20-1|TRBD1
TGCAGTCCCCAAGGGGGACAGGGGGGTGGGAATCAGCCCCAGCATTTT
CSPQGGQGGGNQPQHF
>14|.|TRBJ2-7|TRBV11-1|TRBD1
TGTGCCAGCAGACCAATCGACAGGGGGCTCGAGCAGTACTTC
CASRPIDRGLEQYF
>17|.|TRBJ1-3|TRBV5-1|TRBD1
TGCGCCAGCAGCCGACGCGGGACAGGGGGTTCTGGAAACACCATATATTTT
CASSRRGTGGSGNTIYF
>16|many|TRBJ1-3|TRBV11-2|.
TGTGCCAGCAGCCCGTGGGACGTGAACTCTGGAAACACCATATATTTT
CASSPWDVNSGNTIYF
>16|few|TRBJ2-6|TRBV9|.
TGTGCCAGCAGCCAATGGCCAAGCTCTGGGGCCAACGTCCTGACTTTC
CASSQWPSSGANVLTF
>15|many|TRBJ1-5|TRBV2|.
TGTGCCAGCAGTGAAGCGCAAGGGGGCAATCAGCCCCAGCATTTT
CASSEAQGGNQPQHF
>16|.|TRBJ1-5|TRBV2|.
TGTGCCAGCAGTGCTAGGAGGACAGATAGCAATCAGCCCCAGCATTTT
CASSARRTDSNQPQHF
>16|many|TRBJ2-5|TRBV7-9|TRBD1
TGTGCCAGCAGCTGGCCCCGGACAGGGCATATGGAGACCCAGTACTTC
CASSWPRTGHMETQYF
>14|many|TRBJ1-5|TRBV24-1|.
TGTGCCACCAGTGATCGCAGGGATAATCAGCCCCAGCATTTT
CATSDRRDNQPQHF
>15|.|TRBJ1-2|TRBV7-8|TRBD1
TGTGCCAGCAGCTTAGCGTCGGCAGGGGGTTATGGCTACACCTTC
CASSLASAGGYGYTF
>16|many|TRBJ2-7|TRBV10-3|TRBD2
TGTGCCATCAGTGAGCCGGGCGGGGGGTCGACCTACGAGCAGTACTTC
CAISEPGGGSTYEQYF
>13|.|TRBJ1-1|TRBV29-1|.
TGCAGCGGCGCCGAGGGTTTCGGGACTGAAGCTTTCTTT
CSGAEGFGTEAFF
>15|.|TRBJ1-4|TRBV19|.
TGTGCCAGTAGTAGGGATGGCACGCCGGCCGGGACACTGTTTTTT
CASSRDGTPAGTLFF
>15|many|TRBJ1-2|TRBV7-9|.
TGTGCCAGCAGTCCAACAGGGATTCCTAACTATGGCTACACCTTC
CASSPTGIPNYGYTF
>12|.|TRBJ1-2|TRBV20-1|.
TGCAGTGCTAGTGAACAGAACTATGGCTACACCTTC
CSASEQNYGYTF
>13|many|TRBJ1-1|TRBV7-9|TRBD1
TGTGCCAGCGGACAGGGGGAGAACACTGAAGCTTTCTTT
CASGQGENTEAFF
>13|.|TRBJ1-5|TRBV19|.
TGTGCCAGTAGGATCTCAGGGAATCAGCCCCAGCATTTT
CASRISGNQPQHF
>17|many|TRBJ1-6|TRBV2|.
TGTGCCAGCAGCCAGTACTCCGGGACACCGAATAATTCACCCCTCCACTTT
CASSQYSGTPNNSPLHF
>14|many|TRBJ1-2|TRBV24-1|.
TGTGCCACCAGGGGGGTAGGCAGGGAGGATGGCTACACCTTC
CATRGVGREDGYTF